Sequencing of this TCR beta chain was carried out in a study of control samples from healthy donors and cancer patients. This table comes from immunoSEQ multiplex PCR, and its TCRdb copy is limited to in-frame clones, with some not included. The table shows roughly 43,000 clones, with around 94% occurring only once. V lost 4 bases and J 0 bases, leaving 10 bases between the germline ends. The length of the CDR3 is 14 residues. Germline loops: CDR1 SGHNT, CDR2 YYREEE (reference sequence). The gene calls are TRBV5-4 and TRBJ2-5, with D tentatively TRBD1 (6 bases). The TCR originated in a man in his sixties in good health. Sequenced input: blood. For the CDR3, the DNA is TGTGCCAGCAGCGACCGGGACAACCAAGAGACCCAGTACTTC. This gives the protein CASSDRDNQETQYF.